A single sample gave rise to the 22 T cell receptor beta chains below, sequenced in a study of cytomegalovirus exposure and HLA in healthy donors. The primer mix had 60 Vbeta and 13 Jbeta primers. TCRdb's table, derived via immunoSEQ multiplex PCR, lists solely in-frame clones and lacks some. This table has about 130,000 clones, 75% to 90% appearing once. Sequenced material: PBMCs. Receptors originate from a woman in her twenties or thirties in good health and CMV-seropositive.

This clone came up once. The genes are TRBV21-1 and TRBJ1-2; the table calls TRBD1, which could not be checked here. TRBV21-1 is assigned pseudogene status. The CDR3 loop spans 12 amino acids. The CDR3, as DNA: TGTGCCAGCAGCAGCCACAGAGAGGGCTACACCTTC. Translating it yields CASSSHREGYTF.

The chain carries TRBV6-6 and TRBJ2-1; TRBD2 agrees at 7 bases. The CDR3 runs 15 residues. Germline CDR1 and CDR2: MNHNY and SVGAGI (reference sequence). V shed 4 bases, J shed 0 bases, and the junction held 3 bases outside the gene matches. The CDR3 DNA is TGTGCCAGCAGTTTTCGGGGGGACTCCTACAATGAGCAGTTCTTC. Residues: CASSFRGDSYNEQFF.

The chain combines TRBV10-3 with TRBJ2-2; TRBD2 matches at 7 bases. J lost 8 bases, V lost 11 bases, and 17 bases had no gene match. The CDR3 runs 15 residues. Germline V gene lookup returns CDR1 ENHRY and CDR2 SYGVKD. The chain's CDR3 is CASKSGGTTGGELFF. Written as DNA, the CDR3 is TGTGCCTCCAAATCAGGCGGGACTACCGGAGGGGAGCTGTTTTTT.

This sequence joins TRBV6-6 and TRBJ1-1, with 11 bases matching TRBD1. Trimming removed 6 bases from V and 1 base from J; junction bases left unmatched: 4. The CDR3 is 15 residues long. Germline V gives CDR1 MNHNY, CDR2 SVGAGI (reference sequence). The CDR3 sequence is CASRRTGGANTEAFF. In DNA form, the CDR3 reads TGTGCCAGCAGAAGGACAGGGGGCGCGAACACTGAAGCTTTCTTT.

The CDR3 DNA is TGTGCCAGCAGCTCACAGGGGGGTATTGAAAAACTGTTTTTT. Its protein is CASSSQGGIEKLFF. The gene calls are TRBV11-2 and TRBJ1-4; 8 bases align to TRBD1. The CDR3 is 14 amino acids. Trimming cost V 4 bases and J 7 bases; bases outside gene matches: 5. Germline values: CDR1 SGHAT, CDR2 FQNNGV.

V is TRBV2 and J is TRBJ2-5; 9 nucleotides line up with TRBD2. V trimming: 4 bases; J trimming: 0 bases; junction bases outside the gene matches: 3. Per the germline V gene, CDR1 is SNHLY and CDR2 is FYNNEI. This CDR3 spans 15 amino acids. Here the CDR3 reads CASSGLAGNQETQYF. CDR3 DNA: TGTGCCAGCAGTGGTCTAGCGGGGAACCAAGAGACCCAGTACTTC.

V and J are TRBV6-5 and TRBJ2-7, with D maybe TRBD1 (6 bases). Trimming removed 4 bases from V and 2 bases from J, with 15 bases in between. Germline V gives CDR1 MNHEY, CDR2 SVGAGI. The CDR3 spans 15 residues. The CDR3: CASSLPGQFPYEQYF. In DNA form, the CDR3 reads TGTGCCAGCAGTTTGCCGGGACAATTTCCCTACGAGCAGTACTTC.

Notes on this clone: A junction boundary mismatches the germline segment, possibly from a read error. The sample has other DNA sequences that encode this CDR3 too. The gene calls are TRBV13 and TRBJ2-7, with D uncertain. Germline V gene lookup returns CDR1 PRHDT and CDR2 FYEKMQ (reference sequence). This CDR3 spans 15 amino acids. CDR3 coding DNA: TGTGCCAGCAGCTTAGGCGTAGTTAGCTCCTACGAGCAGTACTTT. As protein: CASSLGVVSSYEQYF.

CDR3 DNA sequence: TGTGCCAGTAGTATATACAGGGGGCAAGGCTACACCTTC. It translates to CASSIYRGQGYTF. This sequence joins TRBV19 and TRBJ1-2; 9 nucleotides match TRBD1. The CDR3 contains 13 residues. Looked up from germline, CDR1 is LNHDA and CDR2 is SQIVND (reference sequence). The J segment lost 8 bases and the V segment lost 2 bases, leaving 3 bases of the junction unmatched.

The V and J genes are TRBV5-1 and TRBJ2-7, with 12 bases fitting TRBD1. Germline V gives CDR1 SGHRS, CDR2 YFSETQ. J gave up 3 bases and V 4 bases, and 11 bases lay outside the gene matches. The CDR3 is 17 amino acids. In DNA, the CDR3 is TGCGCCAGCAGCAGGTTCGGGACAGGGGGCGGCAGCTACGAGCAGTACTTC. Translation: CASSRFGTGGGSYEQYF.

The chain has TRBV5-8 and TRBJ1-1; 8 bases align to TRBD1. The V segment lost 0 bases and the J segment 0 bases; nucleotides outside the gene matches: 13. Germline CDR1 and CDR2: SGHTS and YDEGEE. This CDR3 region has 19 residues. CDR3 sequence (DNA): TGTGCCAGCAGCTTGGCCCTCGGACAGGGACGGAGAATGAACACTGAAGCTTTCTTT. Amino acids: CASSLALGQGRRMNTEAFF.

The rearrangement joins TRBV4-2 to TRBJ2-7, with TRBD1 matching 8 bases. Per the germline V gene, CDR1 is LGHNA and CDR2 is YNFKEQ. The CDR3 runs 15 residues. Trimming cost V 4 bases and J 2 bases; bases outside gene matches: 7. CDR3 region: CASSLKGQEPYEQYF. The CDR3 DNA follows: TGTGCCAGCAGCCTAAAGGGACAGGAACCCTACGAGCAGTACTTC.

The genes are TRBV6-1 and TRBJ1-5; D call uncertain. The CDR3 has 12 amino acids. Trimming took 5 bases from V and 3 from J, leaving 5 bases between them. CDR1 is MNHNS, CDR2 SASEGT, per germline. The CDR3 sequence: CASSRPNQPQHF. The CDR3 region has the DNA TGTGCCAGCAGTCGTCCCAATCAGCCCCAGCATTTT.

The chain is built from TRBV4-1 and TRBJ1-1; no clear D gene. The V end was cut by 4 bases, the J end by 0 bases, with 6 bases between. This CDR3 is built from 13 residues. Germline values: CDR1 MGHRA, CDR2 YSYEKL. This CDR3 is CASSLIMNTEAFF. CDR3 bases: TGCGCCAGCAGCCTAATAATGAACACTGAAGCTTTCTTT.

This clone was found once. This rearrangement joins TRBV27 to TRBJ2-2; perhaps TRBD2 as D (7 bases). V was shortened by 7 bases and J by 5 bases, with 11 bases between the two germline ends. This CDR3 is 13 amino acids long. The germline gives CDR1 MNHEY, CDR2 SMNVEV (reference sequence). The CDR3 DNA follows: TGTGCCAGCACTCGGGGGGCGACCGGGGAGCTGTTTTTT. Its translation is CASTRGATGELFF.

The chain uses TRBV27 and TRBJ2-7; D remains ambiguous. The V end lost 1 base, the J end lost 1 base, and 8 bases lay between the germline ends. The CDR3 has 14 amino acids. Germline V gene data show CDR1 as MNHEY and CDR2 as SMNVEV (reference sequence). In DNA form, the CDR3 reads TGTGCCAGCAGTTTATATTATCCTTCCTACGAGCAGTACTTC. It codes for CASSLYYPSYEQYF.

The chain has TRBV5-8 and TRBJ1-2; 7 positions agree with TRBD1. The CDR3 runs to 15 residues. Germline loops: CDR1 SGHTS, CDR2 YDEGEE. Germline trimming cut 4 bases from V and 4 bases from J; bases unmatched to any gene: 10. The CDR3, as DNA: TGTGCCAGCAGCAGCTACACCGGGACAGCCTATGGCTACACCTTC. It specifies CASSSYTGTAYGYTF.

V and J are TRBV6-5 and TRBJ1-5; D is perhaps TRBD1 (6 bases). V shed 6 bases and J shed 1 base, with 10 bases lying between them. CDR1 and CDR2 (germline): MNHEY, SVGAGI. CDR3 size: 14 residues. DNA for the CDR3: TGTGCCAGCAGCAAAACAGGGAGCAATCAGCCCCAGCATTTT. Translated: CASSKTGSNQPQHF.

The V gene is TRBV30, the J gene TRBJ2-7, with 8 bases aligning to TRBD1. The CDR3 has 14 amino acids. Losses at the gene ends were 2 bases for V and 5 bases for J; bases not matched to a gene: 8. In germline, CDR1 is GTSNPN, CDR2 SVGIG (reference sequence). In DNA, the CDR3 is TGTGCCTGGAGTCATGGACAGGGAGTTAACGAGCAGTACTTC. Protein sequence: CAWSHGQGVNEQYF.

This chain uses TRBV7-9 with TRBJ2-4; D possibly corresponds to TRBD1 (6 bases). Germline values: CDR1 SEHNR, CDR2 FQNEAQ (reference sequence). The CDR3 is 16 residues long. Deletions cut 0 bases from V and 1 base from J, with 10 bases between. CDR3 amino acids: CASSLARGEAKNIQYF. The CDR3, as DNA: TGTGCCAGCAGCTTAGCCAGGGGAGAGGCCAAAAACATTCAGTACTTC.

This chain connects TRBV10-3 to TRBJ2-7; TRBD1 matches 7 bases. Germline CDR1 is ENHRY and CDR2 is SYGVKD. The CDR3 loop spans 15 amino acids. J gave up 7 bases and V 7 bases, and 16 bases lay outside the gene matches. The CDR3 DNA follows: TGTGCCATCAAAACCGGAACAGGGGAATTGAGTGAGCAGTACTTC. This translates into CAIKTGTGELSEQYF.

This chain uses TRBV2 with TRBJ2-5; maybe TRBD2 (5 bases). The last part of the DNA fits TRBJ2-7 better; the J call may be wrong. This CDR3 has 14 amino acids. The V gene's germline CDR1 is SNHLY and CDR2 FYNNEI. CDR3 DNA: TGTGCCAGCTACCTCGGGGAGTACTCCTACGAGCAGTACTTC. The encoded protein is CASYLGEYSYEQYF.